The clone carrying this T cell receptor beta chain showed up just a few times. No antigen is known for it. Via MiXCR, TCRdb re-called the RACE reads, giving one row per CDR3 protein. The sample holds 120,000 or so distinct CDR3 sequences, approximately 15% seen once. As for time point: patch test 1, 2 weeks after DPC sensitization. Treatment specified: therapeutic diphenylcyclopropenone sensitization with weekly scalp DPC. This specimen belongs to a study of human T cells and chemical hapten exposure. On the study more broadly: Patch tests put 0.01% DPC on the upper back, and the results were checked at 6 days. General study points: DPC sensitization did not alter TCRs above 1 in 1000 frequency. Healthy people's immune response may differ from that of the donors, who had alopecia.

The CDR3 is 15 amino acids. Trimming removed 1 base from V and 1 base from J, with 10 bases in between. Germline loops: CDR1 ENHRY, CDR2 SYGVKD. The genes are TRBV10-3 and TRBJ1-1; possibly TRBD1 for D (5 bases). Sequencing was performed on whole blood, taken in connection with sensitization to the hapten diphenylcyclopropenone (DPC). The sequence was obtained from a man aged 18 to 35 with alopecia areata. Some clones in this sample may be carry-over from other donors' samples. The CDR3 DNA follows: TGTGCCATCAGTGAGTTTATACAGGAGAACACTGAAGCTTTCTTT. Translation gives CAISEFIQENTEAFF.